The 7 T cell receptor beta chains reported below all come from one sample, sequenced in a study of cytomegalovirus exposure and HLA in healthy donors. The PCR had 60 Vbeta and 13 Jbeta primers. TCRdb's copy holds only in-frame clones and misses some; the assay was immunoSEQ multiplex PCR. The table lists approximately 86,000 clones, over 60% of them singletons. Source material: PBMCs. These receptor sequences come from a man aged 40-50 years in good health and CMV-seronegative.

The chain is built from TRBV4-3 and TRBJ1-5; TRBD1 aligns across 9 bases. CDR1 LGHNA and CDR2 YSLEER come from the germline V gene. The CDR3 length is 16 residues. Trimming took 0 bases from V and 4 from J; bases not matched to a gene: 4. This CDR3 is CASSQDRDRGNQPQHF. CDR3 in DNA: TGCGCCAGCAGCCAAGATCGAGACAGGGGGAATCAGCCCCAGCATTTT.

CDR3 in DNA: TGTGCCAGCAAATCTAGGACAGTCTACTATGGCTACACCTTC. Protein product: CASKSRTVYYGYTF. V is TRBV28 and J is TRBJ1-2, with D perhaps TRBD1 (6 bases). CDR1 and CDR2 from the germline V gene are MDHEN and SYDVKM. The CDR3 has 14 amino acids. V gave up 7 bases and J gave up 3 bases, with 15 bases separating them.

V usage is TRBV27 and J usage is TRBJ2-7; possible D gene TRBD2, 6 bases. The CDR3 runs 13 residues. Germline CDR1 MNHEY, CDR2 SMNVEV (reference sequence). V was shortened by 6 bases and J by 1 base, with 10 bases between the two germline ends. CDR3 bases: TGTGCCAGCAGGGTCCTAGCGTCCTACGAGCAGTACTTC. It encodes CASRVLASYEQYF.

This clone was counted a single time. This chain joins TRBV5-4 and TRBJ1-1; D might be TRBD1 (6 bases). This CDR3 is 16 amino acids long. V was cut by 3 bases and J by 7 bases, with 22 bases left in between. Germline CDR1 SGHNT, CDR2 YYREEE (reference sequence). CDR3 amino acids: CASSWRSKGEKSEAFF. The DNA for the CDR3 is TGTGCCAGCAGCTGGCGAAGTAAGGGGGAGAAAAGTGAAGCTTTCTTT.

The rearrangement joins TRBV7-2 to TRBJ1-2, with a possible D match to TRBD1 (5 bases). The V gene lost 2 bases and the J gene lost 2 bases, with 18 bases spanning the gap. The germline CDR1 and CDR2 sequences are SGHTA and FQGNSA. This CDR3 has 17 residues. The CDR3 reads CASSLTGDVEGNYGYTF. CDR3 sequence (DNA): TGTGCCAGCAGCTTAACGGGGGACGTTGAGGGGAACTATGGCTACACCTTC. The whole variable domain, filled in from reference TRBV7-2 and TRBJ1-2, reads GAGVSQSPSNKVTEKGKDVELRCDPISGHTALYWYRQSLGQGLEFLIYFQGNSAPDKSGLPSDRFSAERTGGSVSTLTIQRTQQEDSAVYLCASSLTGDVEGNYGYTFGSGTRLTVV.

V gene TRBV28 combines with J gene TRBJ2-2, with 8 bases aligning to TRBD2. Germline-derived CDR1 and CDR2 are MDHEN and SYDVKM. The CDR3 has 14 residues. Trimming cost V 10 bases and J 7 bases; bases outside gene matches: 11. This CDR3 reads CATRRAGGDGELFF. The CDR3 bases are TGTGCCACACGACGGGCGGGGGGCGACGGGGAGCTGTTTTTT.

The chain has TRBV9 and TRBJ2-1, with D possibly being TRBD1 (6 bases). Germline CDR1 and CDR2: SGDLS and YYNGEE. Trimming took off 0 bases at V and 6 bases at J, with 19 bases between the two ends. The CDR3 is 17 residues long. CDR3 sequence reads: CASSVVFLGGRINEQFF. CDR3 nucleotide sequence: TGTGCCAGCAGCGTAGTATTCCTTGGGGGCCGAATCAATGAGCAGTTCTTC. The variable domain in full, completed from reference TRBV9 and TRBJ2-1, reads DSGVTQTPKHLITATGQRVTLRCSPRSGDLSVYWYQQSLDQGLQFLIQYYNGEERAKGNILERFSAQQFPDLHSELNLSSLELGDSALYFCASSVVFLGGRINEQFFGPGTRLTVL.